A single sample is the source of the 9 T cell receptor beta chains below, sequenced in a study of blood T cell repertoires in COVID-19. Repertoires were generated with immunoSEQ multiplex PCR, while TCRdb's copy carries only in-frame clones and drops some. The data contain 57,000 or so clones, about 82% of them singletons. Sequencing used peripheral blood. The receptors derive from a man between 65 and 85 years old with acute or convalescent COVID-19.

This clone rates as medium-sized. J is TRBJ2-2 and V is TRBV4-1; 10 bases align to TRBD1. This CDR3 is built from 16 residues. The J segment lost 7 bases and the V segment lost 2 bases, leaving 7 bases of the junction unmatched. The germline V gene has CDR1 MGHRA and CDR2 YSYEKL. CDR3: CASSQRQGAAGGELFF. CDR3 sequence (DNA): TGCGCCAGCAGCCAAAGACAGGGGGCGGCCGGCGGGGAGCTGTTTTTT.

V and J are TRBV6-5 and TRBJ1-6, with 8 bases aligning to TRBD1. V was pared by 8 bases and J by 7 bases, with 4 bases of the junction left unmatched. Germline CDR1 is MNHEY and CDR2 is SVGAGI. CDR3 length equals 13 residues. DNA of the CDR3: TGTGCCAGCGCCGACAGGGGAAATTCACCCCTCCACTTT. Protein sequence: CASADRGNSPLHF.

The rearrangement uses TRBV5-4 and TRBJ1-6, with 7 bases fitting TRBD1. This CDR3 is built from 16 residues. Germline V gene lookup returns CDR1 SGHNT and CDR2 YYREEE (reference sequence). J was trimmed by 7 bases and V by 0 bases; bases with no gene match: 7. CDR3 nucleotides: TGTGCCAGCAGCTTGGGTGGGACAGCTAGGAATTCACCCCTCCACTTT. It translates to CASSLGGTARNSPLHF.

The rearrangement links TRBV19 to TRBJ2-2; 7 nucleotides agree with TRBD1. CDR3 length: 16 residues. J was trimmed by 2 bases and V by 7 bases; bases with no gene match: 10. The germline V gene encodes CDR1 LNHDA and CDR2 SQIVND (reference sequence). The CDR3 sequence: CASIPSGGSNTGELFF. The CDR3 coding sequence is TGTGCCAGTATCCCCTCAGGGGGTTCTAACACCGGGGAGCTGTTTTTT.

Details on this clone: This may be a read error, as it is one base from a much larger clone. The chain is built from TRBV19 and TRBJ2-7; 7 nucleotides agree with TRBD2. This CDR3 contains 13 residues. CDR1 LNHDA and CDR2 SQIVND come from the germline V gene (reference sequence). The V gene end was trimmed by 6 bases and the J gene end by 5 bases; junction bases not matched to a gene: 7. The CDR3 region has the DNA TGTGCCAGTAGCATGGGAGGGCTCGACGAGCAGTACTTC. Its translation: CASSMGGLDEQYF.

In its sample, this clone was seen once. The CDR3: CARSPFCSRTGFRGHGYTF. Written as DNA, the CDR3 is TGTGCCAGAAGCCCGTTTTGCAGCCGGACAGGGTTTCGGGGCCATGGCTACACCTTC. This chain joins TRBV5-3 and TRBJ1-2; TRBD1 aligns across 8 bases. TRBV5-3 is given ORF status, its function remaining uncertain. The CDR3 is 19 amino acids. J lost 6 bases, V lost 4 bases, and 23 bases had no gene match.

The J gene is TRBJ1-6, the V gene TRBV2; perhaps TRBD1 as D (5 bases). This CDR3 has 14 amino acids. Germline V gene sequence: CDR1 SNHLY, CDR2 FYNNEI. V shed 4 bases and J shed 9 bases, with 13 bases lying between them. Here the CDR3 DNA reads TGTGCCAGCAGTGGGGGAGGGGCTACTTCACCCCTCCACTTT. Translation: CASSGGGATSPLHF.

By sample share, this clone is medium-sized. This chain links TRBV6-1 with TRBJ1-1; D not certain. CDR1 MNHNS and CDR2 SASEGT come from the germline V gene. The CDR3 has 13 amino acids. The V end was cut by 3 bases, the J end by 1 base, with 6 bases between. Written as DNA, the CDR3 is TGTGCCAGCAGTGAGGCCCCGAACACTGAAGCTTTCTTT. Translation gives CASSEAPNTEAFF.

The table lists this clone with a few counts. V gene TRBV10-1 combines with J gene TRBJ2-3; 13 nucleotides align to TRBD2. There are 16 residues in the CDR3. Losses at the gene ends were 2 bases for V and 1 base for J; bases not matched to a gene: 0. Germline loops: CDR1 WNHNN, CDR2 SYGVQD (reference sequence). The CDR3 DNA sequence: TGCGCCAGCAGTGAGGGACTAGCGGGGGGCACAGATACGCAGTATTTT. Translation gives CASSEGLAGGTDTQYF.